The 27 T cell receptor beta chains below were found in one sample sequenced in a study of blood T cell repertoires in COVID-19. Data came from immunoSEQ multiplex PCR; TCRdb stores just in-frame clones and leaves some out. The sample has fewer than 300,000 clones, around nine tenths seen once. The sequenced sample consisted of peripheral blood. The receptor source for this set is a man between 35 and 55 years old who had recovered from COVID-19.

The CDR3 region is CASSRSGSGDNEQFF. Written as DNA, the CDR3 is TGCGCCAGCAGCCGTAGCGGGAGTGGCGACAATGAGCAGTTCTTC. The chain joins TRBV5-1 to TRBJ2-1, with 9 bases matching TRBD2. Germline CDR1 and CDR2: SGHRS and YFSETQ. Unmatched junction bases numbered 7, after V lost 4 bases and J lost 5 bases. This CDR3 has 15 amino acids.

The chain couples TRBV19 to TRBJ2-1; D is perhaps TRBD2 (6 bases). This CDR3 comprises 16 residues. V lost 7 bases and J lost 0, with 16 bases in between. Germline V gene sequence: CDR1 LNHDA, CDR2 SQIVND (reference sequence). CDR3 in amino acids: CASTLGLSSSYNEQFF. The CDR3 region has the DNA TGTGCCAGTACCCTAGGACTATCGAGCTCCTACAATGAGCAGTTCTTC.

This rearrangement joins TRBV2 to TRBJ2-5, with D hard to call. The CDR3 loop spans 15 amino acids. The V end was cut by 0 bases, the J end by 2 bases, with 10 bases between. Germline V gene data show CDR1 as SNHLY and CDR2 as FYNNEI. DNA of the CDR3: TGTGCCAGCAGTGAAGCGCTGGCGGCGCAAGAGACCCAGTACTTC. This sequence encodes CASSEALAAQETQYF.

V is TRBV3-1 (or the pseudogene TRBV3-2) and J is TRBJ2-7; 9 bases are a match to TRBD2. Germline V lookup: CDR1 LGHDT, CDR2 YNNKEL (reference sequence). The CDR3 is 15 amino acids. The junction had 9 bases not matched to a gene; V was cut back by 2 bases and J by 7 bases. CDR3: CASSQSSGGRWEQYF. CDR3 nucleotides: TGTGCCAGCAGCCAAAGCAGCGGGGGGCGGTGGGAGCAGTACTTC.

This chain links TRBV12-5 with TRBJ2-2, with 7 positions matching TRBD1. Germline trimming cut 5 bases from V and 0 bases from J; bases unmatched to any gene: 3. This CDR3 has 15 residues. In germline, CDR1 is LGHNT, CDR2 FRNRAP. The CDR3 DNA reads TGTGCTAGTGGTCTAAGGGGGCCGAACACCGGGGAGCTGTTTTTT. Residues: CASGLRGPNTGELFF. The whole variable domain, remainder taken from reference TRBV12-5 and TRBJ2-2, is DARVTQTPRHKVTEMGQEVTMRCQPILGHNTVFWYRQTMMQGLELLAYFRNRAPLDDSGMPKDRFSAEMPDATLATLKIQPSEPRDSAVYFCASGLRGPNTGELFFGEGSRLTVL.

V is TRBV6-6 and J is TRBJ2-7; 8 bases are shared with TRBD2. Germline trimming cut 8 bases from V and 1 base from J; bases unmatched to any gene: 7. The CDR3 is made up of 14 amino acids. The germline V gene encodes CDR1 MNHNY and CDR2 SVGAGI (reference sequence). DNA for the CDR3: TGTGCCAGCGGGAGCGGGGGCCCTTCCTACGAGCAGTACTTC. Amino acids: CASGSGGPSYEQYF.

The chain has TRBV3-1 (or the pseudogene TRBV3-2) and TRBJ2-3; D call uncertain. The CDR3 is 13 amino acids. Germline V gene sequence: CDR1 LGHDT, CDR2 YNNKEL (reference sequence). V was clipped by 1 base and J by 11 bases, with 13 bases between them. The chain's CDR3 is CASSQGGPSKQYF. The CDR3 DNA sequence: TGTGCCAGCAGCCAAGGCGGCCCCTCGAAGCAGTATTTT.

The rearrangement uses TRBV2 and TRBJ1-1, with 9 bases aligning to TRBD1. V lost 3 bases, J lost 5 bases, and 7 bases stayed unmatched. This CDR3 is built from 15 residues. Germline values: CDR1 SNHLY, CDR2 FYNNEI. CDR3 in DNA: TGTGCCAGCAGTGATCCGGGACAGGGCGGGACTGAAGCTTTCTTT. This codes for CASSDPGQGGTEAFF.

The chain employs TRBV4-3 and TRBJ1-2; maybe TRBD1 (6 bases). The germline V gene has CDR1 LGHNA and CDR2 YSLEER. The germline V and J ends were trimmed by 0 bases and 3 bases, with 17 bases remaining between them. The CDR3 spans 17 residues. This chain's CDR3 is CASSQDNNRAIDYGYTF. CDR3 nucleotide sequence: TGCGCCAGCAGCCAAGACAATAACAGGGCCATTGACTATGGCTACACCTTC.

This clone has a single count. V and J are TRBV4-1 and TRBJ2-7; unclear D gene. The CDR3 loop spans 17 amino acids. Germline values: CDR1 MGHRA, CDR2 YSYEKL. Between the trimmed V and J ends, which lost 3 bases and 2 bases, there was a span of 20 bases. This chain's CDR3 is CASSQPTATFNTYEQYF. Here the CDR3 DNA reads TGCGCCAGCAGCCAGCCAACCGCCACTTTTAATACCTACGAGCAGTACTTC.

The J gene is TRBJ2-1, the V gene TRBV20-1; TRBD2 might be the D (5 bases). Per germline, CDR1 DFQATT and CDR2 SNEGSKA (reference sequence). Between the trimmed V and J ends, which lost 4 bases and 12 bases, there was a span of 10 bases. The CDR3 runs to 10 residues. This chain's CDR3 is CSAMSRGQFF. In nucleotides, the CDR3 is TGCAGTGCTATGAGTCGGGGGCAGTTCTTC.

The chain employs TRBV5-1 and TRBJ1-2, with a possible D match to TRBD1 (6 bases). V was pared by 4 bases and J by 6 bases, with 16 bases between. The CDR3 runs to 14 residues. Per the germline V gene, CDR1 is SGHRS and CDR2 is YFSETQ. The CDR3 DNA follows: TGCGCCAGCAGCCGCGGGCAGGGGAGGGATGGCTACACCTTC. It specifies CASSRGQGRDGYTF.

This sequence joins TRBV24-1 and TRBJ1-1, with 9 bases that match TRBD1. Germline V lookup: CDR1 KGHDR, CDR2 SFDVKD. CDR3 length: 12 residues. V lost 7 bases to trimming and J lost 4 bases; unmatched junction nucleotides: 0. This chain's CDR3 is CATRTGGTEAFF. CDR3 in DNA: TGTGCCACCAGGACAGGGGGCACTGAAGCTTTCTTT.

The chain links TRBV25-1 to TRBJ2-1, with a possible D match to TRBD2 (5 bases). The V and J ends lost 8 bases and 6 bases respectively, with 14 bases between them. There are 13 residues in the CDR3. The germline CDR1 and CDR2 sequences are MGHDK and SYGVNS. The CDR3 DNA reads as TGTGCCAGCTCGGGGTACGGTCGCAATGAGCAGTTCTTC. The encoded protein is CASSGYGRNEQFF.

Points on this clone: This CDR3 is also generated by other DNA sequences in the sample. The gene calls are TRBV7-3 and TRBJ2-5; perhaps TRBD2 as D (7 bases). The CDR3 contains 16 residues. The germline V gene has CDR1 SGHTA and CDR2 FQGTGA. Trimming pared 3 bases from V and 4 bases from J, leaving 18 bases between. The CDR3 loop is CASSFGRGRGGETQYF. In nucleotides, the CDR3 is TGTGCCAGCAGCTTCGGGCGGGGGCGAGGGGGAGAGACCCAGTACTTC.

This chain connects TRBV9 to TRBJ2-7; 10 bases fit TRBD1. This CDR3 has 15 amino acids. The V gene end was trimmed by 0 bases and the J gene end by 6 bases; junction bases not matched to a gene: 6. Looked up from germline, CDR1 is SGDLS and CDR2 is YYNGEE. The CDR3 loop is CASSVVGTGVPEQYF. DNA for the CDR3: TGTGCCAGCAGCGTAGTCGGGACAGGGGTCCCCGAGCAGTACTTC.

The chain is built from TRBV10-3 and TRBJ2-1; D is unclear. This CDR3 comprises 15 residues. The germline CDR1 and CDR2 sequences are ENHRY and SYGVKD. V dropped 2 bases and J dropped 6 bases, with 14 bases sitting between them. The CDR3 nucleotides are TGTGCCATCAGTGAGGGCGGCCCGCCGGGCAATGAGCAGTTCTTC. Protein product: CAISEGGPPGNEQFF.

Only one count was recorded for this clone. The gene calls are TRBV6-5 and TRBJ2-7; TRBD1 might be the D (5 bases). CDR3 size: 13 residues. V was pared by 6 bases and J by 1 base, with 10 bases between. Germline V gene data show CDR1 as MNHEY and CDR2 as SVGAGI. The CDR3: CASSRDRSYEQYF. CDR3 in DNA: TGTGCCAGCAGCCGAGACAGATCCTACGAGCAGTACTTC.

This clone is a singleton in its sample. The chain couples TRBV5-1 to TRBJ2-7; 9 nucleotides agree with TRBD1. The germline gives CDR1 SGHRS, CDR2 YFSETQ. The V gene end was trimmed by 4 bases and the J gene end by 2 bases; junction bases not matched to a gene: 4. The CDR3 is made up of 14 amino acids. The CDR3 DNA sequence: TGCGCCAGCAGCGTCGGGACAGGGCCCTACGAGCAGTACTTC. Its protein product is CASSVGTGPYEQYF.

This chain connects TRBV18 to TRBJ2-1; 7 bases fit TRBD2. CDR1 KGHSH and CDR2 LQKENI come from the germline V gene. The CDR3 sequence is 15 residues long. V shed 3 bases and J 10 bases; nucleotides not matched to a gene: 12. This CDR3 is CASSPFSGGVGEQFF. CDR3 DNA: TGTGCCAGCTCACCCTTCTCGGGGGGTGTTGGGGAGCAGTTCTTC.

The rearrangement links TRBV3-1 (or the pseudogene TRBV3-2) to TRBJ1-3; 7 nucleotides align to TRBD1. Trimming at V came to 0 bases and at J to 3 bases, leaving 5 bases not matched to a gene. Germline V gives CDR1 LGHDT, CDR2 YNNKEL (reference sequence). This CDR3 spans 16 amino acids. As DNA, the CDR3 is TGTGCCAGCAGCCAAGATCACAGGGGAAATGGAAACACCATATATTTT. It is translated as CASSQDHRGNGNTIYF.

This clone was observed a single time. V and J are TRBV18 and TRBJ2-1; D is unclear. Deletions cut 1 base from V and 2 bases from J, with 9 bases between. The CDR3 is 15 amino acids. Germline V gene sequence: CDR1 KGHSH, CDR2 LQKENI. The CDR3 sequence is CASSPQATTYNEQFF. The CDR3 region has the DNA TGTGCCAGCTCACCACAGGCCACTACCTACAATGAGCAGTTCTTC.

The gene calls are TRBV6-6 and TRBJ1-3; 8 bases fit TRBD1. The CDR3 runs 14 residues. CDR1 is MNHNY and CDR2 is SVGAGI in the germline V gene (reference sequence). The junction had 9 bases not matched to a gene; V was cut back by 6 bases and J by 8 bases. The CDR3 sequence is CASRPSDRADTIYF. Written as DNA, the CDR3 is TGTGCCAGCAGACCGTCGGACAGGGCGGACACCATATATTTT.

The V gene is TRBV4-1, the J gene TRBJ1-2; no definite D call. The CDR3 consists of 13 residues. V lost 4 bases, J lost 4 bases, and 10 bases lay in between. CDR1 and CDR2 from the germline V gene are MGHRA and YSYEKL. CDR3 loop: CASSPGLLYGYTF. Written as DNA, the CDR3 is TGCGCCAGCAGCCCAGGACTCCTCTATGGCTACACCTTC.

The rearrangement uses TRBV9 and TRBJ2-7, with D perhaps TRBD2 (5 bases). Germline assignment: CDR1 SGDLS and CDR2 YYNGEE. This CDR3 is built from 17 residues. Between the trimmed V and J ends, which lost 2 bases and 1 base, there was a span of 19 bases. The CDR3 DNA reads TGTGCCAGCAGCGTTTTTGAGAGGGCCGATATTTCCTACGAGCAGTACTTC. Protein: CASSVFERADISYEQYF.

The chain uses TRBV6-6 and TRBJ2-7, with no clear D. V dropped 2 bases and J dropped 6 bases, with 8 bases sitting between them. This CDR3 contains 12 residues. Germline-derived CDR1 and CDR2 are MNHNY and SVGAGI (reference sequence). The CDR3 DNA follows: TGTGCCAGCAGTTACCCCGGTGCCGAGCAGTACTTC. Its translation is CASSYPGAEQYF.

The rearrangement uses TRBV19 and TRBJ2-2, with 10 bases identical to TRBD1. The CDR3 contains 15 residues. CDR1 and CDR2 from the germline V gene are LNHDA and SQIVND (reference sequence). The junction had 11 bases not matched to a gene; V was cut back by 10 bases and J by 6 bases. The CDR3 DNA reads TGTGCCACCAAGACAGGGGGCGCGAGGGCCGGGGAGCTGTTTTTT. Translating gives CATKTGGARAGELFF.